This T cell receptor (beta chain) was identified in a study of cytomegalovirus exposure and HLA in healthy donors (dated by TCRdb to about 2017). Broadly, across the study: According to an earlier analysis of several hundred of the donors, roughly 180 million T cells yielded roughly 110 million unique TCR beta sequences and 276 Gb of sequence data. In the later analysis, no new phenotypic data were used to find candidate immune exposures; instead, reliance was placed on TCR beta sequences and their occurrence across donors. Typing coverage differed by locus: A, B, C, DRB1 and DQB1 were typed in about 629-630 donors, DQA1 in about 500, DPA1 in some 570, and DPB1 in around 490. An early release covering 550 to 650 HLA-typed donors comprised roughly 300 gigabases of sequencing data and approximately 80 million unique TCR sequences. Every repertoire in the discovery cohort had been generated on one and the same sequencing platform. A later analysis re-analyzed previously published TCR beta repertoires from roughly 630 donors and added high-resolution HLA genotyping to study TCR occurrence patterns. Because of strong linkage in the cohort, 5 or 6 DR-DQ haplotypes were treated as single units for association and clustering. The study aimed to test whether cataloging public T cell receptors could reveal signatures of past pathogen exposure. HLA typing included class I and class II loci at four-digit resolution. In addition to the first cohort of around 670 subjects, a separate validation cohort of approximately 120 different subjects was used. To predict cytomegalovirus infection status, the study brought together high-throughput TCR immunosequencing, statistical association of individual TCRs with disease status, and machine learning. Donor age, sex, ethnicity and CMV serostatus were compiled together with the repertoire data. The T cell repertoires of 666 subjects were profiled by immunosequencing and related to cytomegalovirus serostatus. On average, around 240,000 unique TCR beta nucleotide sequences were sequenced per donor among 300 to 500 genotyped donors of the cohort, with 15% to 20% of those sequences being non-productive. The genetic ancestry cluster associated with self-reported Caucasian donors included 81% of the roughly 390 genotyped donors. A later genetic analysis used genome-wide SNP genotypes for about three fifths of the 666 donors, treating that subset as a discovery cohort. In an earlier analysis of a few hundred of the donors, high-throughput TCR beta sequencing was used to judge whether each TCR beta V gene segment behaved as functional or pseudogenic. The research as a whole found: In a later analysis, HLA-associated TCR beta chains were found to be more clonally expanded and to have lower generation probabilities than equally common non-associated chains. According to a later analysis, TCR association rates differed among HLA loci, with DRB1 alleles showing the most associated TCRs and HLA-C alleles showing the fewest. A total of fewer than 200 TCR beta chains were listed by the study as associated with cytomegalovirus. In a later analysis, most CMV-associated TCR beta chains were found to appear HLA-restricted, with HLA associations seemingly driven largely by CMV exposure. Some IMGT-functional V segments, including TRBV6-2 and TRBV6-3, could not be told apart with the 87-base-pair reads, so those segments were excluded. An association between a missense DCLRE1C variant and V-gene and J-gene trimming of TCR beta chains was found in a later genetic analysis and replicated in an independent cohort. Assigning TCR associations to individual alleles was difficult when HLA alleles, especially DR and DQ, strongly co-occurred. A later analysis reported that several top co-occurrence clusters appeared linked to parvovirus B19, influenza, CMV and Epstein-Barr virus. An earlier analysis of around 540 of the donors showed that most TCR beta V segments appeared in productive rearrangements either about 90% or about 30% of the time, which broadly matched IMGT annotations. The presence/absence analyses assumed that sequencing depth was roughly uniform across donors, and that assumption may not be true. Cytomegalovirus status was reported to be diagnosed by the classifier with high specificity and sensitivity in both the original and validation cohorts. Linkage disequilibrium might explain the correlated functional status among segregating V segments, but an unknown experimental factor could not be ruled out. Because some donors lacked HLA typing at each locus, the association tests relied only on the typed subset. CMV serostatus was the only immune exposure information available for the cohort. In vitro tests confirmed that a few of the cytomegalovirus-associated TCR beta chains recognize cytomegalovirus antigens. Most TCR sequences were seen in very few donors, while some public TCRs were found in many individuals. In this cohort, only TCR beta chains were sequenced, and detectable features were limited by the absence of alpha or paired-chain data. The authors suggested that the approach could potentially be generalized to other disease states and immunological phenotypes. In a later genetic analysis, fewer N-insertions in productive TCRs were reported among donors in an Asian-associated ancestry cluster than the roughly 700-donor mean. A further reported finding was that TCR beta sequences accurately predicted the HLA-A and HLA-B alleles for most subjects in the first cohort. A later analysis associated roughly 17,000 TCR beta sequences with specific HLA alleles at a false discovery rate of 0.05. A cluster of highly shared sequence variants was judged likely to be a technical artifact of the sequencing pipeline. The earlier analysis of about 600 of the donors excluded 15 to 20 rarely observed V segments, including chromosome 9 orphons, because counts were too low.

Receptors were amplified or captured by the immunoSEQ multiplex PCR assay. The multiplex PCR relied on a mix of 60 forward primers for TCR Vbeta segments and 13 reverse primers for TCR Jbeta segments. The CDR3 region of rearranged TCR beta genes was amplified from genomic DNA with a multiplex PCR assay. The Illumina HiSeq System was used to sequence the amplified TCR beta libraries as 87-base-pair reads. Per the source publication's procedure: In a later analysis, tens of millions of unique TCR beta chains were counted across the 650 to 700 repertoires, and roughly 11 million of these chains were shared by at least two donors. To remove PCR and sequencing errors, raw reads were error-corrected and collapsed into unique sequences using a nearest-neighbor algorithm that merged closely related sequences. V, D and J gene segments were assigned by aligning CDR3 sequences to IMGT reference sequences. Each retained sequence needed at least a six-nucleotide match to both a V gene segment and a J gene segment. A rearrangement was called productive if the CDR3 had no stop codons and remained in frame with V and J, and every other rearrangement was called non-productive. CDR3 was defined according to IMGT convention as the region running from the second conserved V-encoded cysteine to the conserved J-encoded phenylalanine. Sequences without an unambiguous match to a single V gene segment were excluded from the earlier analysis of almost 600 of the donors. An earlier analysis of 500 to 600 of the donors classified V segments as functional when productive rearrangements were above 56.7% and as segregating when the standard deviation between donors was above 5%. A statistical classification framework was developed to diagnose cytomegalovirus status using the catalog of TCR beta chain sequences. A later analysis assigned V and J genes by comparing TCR nucleotide sequences with IMGT/GENE-DB human TR gene sequences. A later analysis assigned CDR3 sequences and most-parsimonious VDJ recombination scenarios with the TCRdist pipeline. In a later analysis, every TCR beta chain was defined by the combination of its CDR3 amino acid sequence and its V-gene family, and reads without a unique V-gene family were dropped. As a way to deal with suspected cross-contamination and a sequencing artifact, a later analysis dropped hundreds of nucleotide sequences that were highly shared and had low generation probability. In a later analysis, a clonal expansion index for each public chain was calculated from normalized within-repertoire ranks of inferred template counts. A later analysis computed generation probabilities with a VDJ recombination model fitted to out-of-frame rearrangements, and checked the results against IGoR. In a later analysis, TCR-TCR, TCR-HLA and TCR-CMV co-occurrence was scored with hypergeometric tests, and a repertoire-size bias correction was applied to TCR pairs. A later analysis estimated false discovery rates by permuting HLA or CMV assignments 20 times. In a later analysis, co-occurring TCRs were grouped using DBSCAN, with TCRdist sequence similarity added in when clustering inside HLA-allele-positive subsets. Repertoires with fewer than 30,000 or more than 120,000 public chains were left out of co-occurrence clustering, as were about five repertoires with anomalous nucleotide sharing. The table comes from immuneACCESS by way of TCRdb, which keeps in-frame sequences with V and J called. Part of the clones is missing from these tables; in studies checked, under half for an unresolved V gene and the rest for unknown reasons. That table gives V, J and clone size, and the DNA gave D and trimming. Across this sample there are 180,000 or so clones, with 76% seen only once. The top ten hold around 1.6% of the sample.

The cohort was made up of hundreds of healthy bone marrow donors. Cohort members were all nominally healthy when sampled, although unrecorded immune exposures were likely present. The donor was CMV seronegative and belonged to the group of over 300 seronegative cohort members. Every donor gave a peripheral blood sample, and the peripheral blood mononuclear cells from that sample were used for TCR beta sequencing. The Qiagen DNeasy Blood Extraction Kit was used to extract genomic DNA from the blood cell samples. CDR1 MGHRA and CDR2 YSYEKL were looked up in the germline V gene. The CDR3 runs 17 residues from the cysteine to the phenylalanine. Only the CDR3 part of the read is kept: 51 bases, read in frame from the first base. Trimmed from V: 1 base; trimmed from J: 2 bases; junction bases lacking a gene match: 7. There are a few counts of this clone. No cognate antigen has been identified for it. Per-nucleotide qualities are absent, and no much larger clonotype sits a single base away.

Sequencing was carried out using PBMCs. The rearranged chain carries TRBV4-1 and TRBJ2-7, and TRBD2 aligns with 11 junction nucleotides. This clonotype originated in a man younger than 35 in good health and CMV-seronegative. The nucleotide sequence is given as TGCGCCAGCAGCCAAGGACTAGCGGGACTAAATCCCTACGAGCAGTACTTC. It specifies CASSQGLAGLNPYEQYF.